These T cell receptor beta chains were read from a single sample in a study of naive and memory T cell subsets. TCRdb re-derived calls from the UMI-ligation and nested PCR reads in MiXCR, one entry per CDR3 protein. The table includes around 93,000 distinct CDR3 sequences, about 11% detected once. What was sequenced was naive CD4+ T cells from blood. Source of these receptors: a human donor in good health. CDR3s include the opening cysteine and the closing phenylalanine or tryptophan. The D gene is left open where the match is weak. Size is stated for part of the rows, as once, few or many counts, or as a class when the clone is expanded.

size	D	V	J	CDR3	DNA
.	.	TRBV5-1	TRBJ2-7	CASSLDGNSYNEQYF	TGCGCCAGCAGCTTGGACGGAAACTCCTACAATGAGCAGTACTTC
.	.	TRBV6-2/TRBV6-3	TRBJ1-2	CASSYRATTDGYTF	TGTGCCAGCAGTTACCGGGCAACTACCGATGGCTACACCTTC
many	TRBD2	TRBV7-8	TRBJ2-3	CASSLALARGGGVDTQYF	TGTGCCAGCAGCTTAGCGCTCGCACGGGGGGGTGGAGTGGATACGCAGTATTTT
many	TRBD1	TRBV18	TRBJ2-1	CASARQGANEQFF	TGTGCCAGCGCTAGACAGGGGGCAAATGAGCAGTTCTTC
few	.	TRBV7-2	TRBJ2-7	CASSLTPGGEQYF	TGTGCCAGCAGCTTAACCCCCGGGGGCGAGCAGTACTTC
few	.	TRBV12-3/TRBV12-4	TRBJ2-7	CASQNWRATGHEQYF	TGTGCCAGTCAAAACTGGAGGGCTACAGGCCACGAGCAGTACTTC
few	.	TRBV27	TRBJ2-3	CASIGVRSQYF	TGTGCCAGCATCGGAGTGAGATCGCAGTATTTT
.	.	TRBV20-1	TRBJ2-3	CSAIRARYTDTQYF	TGCAGTGCTATTCGGGCCAGATACACAGATACGCAGTATTTT
many	.	TRBV20-1	TRBJ2-1	CSASSAFWEQFF	TGCAGTGCTAGTTCGGCTTTTTGGGAGCAGTTCTTC
.	.	TRBV11-3	TRBJ2-4	CASSLVGSLAKNIQYF	TGTGCCAGCAGCTTAGTCGGGTCGCTAGCCAAAAACATTCAGTACTTC
few	.	TRBV6-1	TRBJ2-7	CASLGGIGPYEQYF	TGTGCCTCCCTGGGCGGGATTGGACCCTACGAGCAGTACTTC
.	.	TRBV6-2/TRBV6-3	TRBJ2-3	CASSYGFQDTQYF	TGTGCCAGCAGTTACGGGTTCCAAGATACGCAGTATTTT
many	.	TRBV20-1	TRBJ2-6	CSAMQPSGANVLTF	TGCAGTGCTATGCAACCCTCTGGGGCCAACGTCCTGACTTTC
.	.	TRBV7-2	TRBJ2-1	CASSLGMSGINEQFF	TGTGCCAGCAGCTTAGGCATGTCGGGTATAAATGAGCAGTTCTTC
few	TRBD1	TRBV28	TRBJ1-6	CASSPGQGALRSPLHF	TGTGCCAGCAGTCCGGGACAGGGGGCCTTAAGATCACCCCTCCACTTT
many	.	TRBV28	TRBJ2-7	CASSFGVHYEQYF	TGTGCCAGCAGTTTCGGTGTACACTACGAGCAGTACTTC
many	TRBD1	TRBV14	TRBJ2-2	CASRPGQGAGELFF	TGTGCCAGCAGACCGGGACAGGGCGCCGGGGAGCTGTTTTTT
few	.	TRBV2	TRBJ1-6	CASSEQGRSPLHF	TGTGCCAGCAGTGAACAGGGACGGTCACCCCTCCACTTT
few	TRBD2	TRBV28	TRBJ2-1	CASRRPGGGDEQFF	TGTGCCAGCAGGAGACCCGGGGGGGGCGATGAGCAGTTCTTC
many	.	TRBV4-3	TRBJ1-5	CASSQDRGVPNQPQHF	TGCGCCAGCAGCCAAGATCGCGGGGTTCCCAATCAGCCCCAGCATTTT
few	TRBD1	TRBV7-9	TRBJ1-6	CASSPPGQGNSPLHF	TGTGCCAGCAGCCCGCCGGGACAGGGTAATTCACCCCTCCACTTT
few	TRBD2	TRBV29-1	TRBJ2-3	CSVGSSGGTDTQYF	TGCAGCGTTGGGTCTTCGGGAGGAACAGATACGCAGTATTTT
many	TRBD1	TRBV6-2/TRBV6-3	TRBJ1-1	CASRRRDSEAFF	TGTGCCAGCAGACGCCGGGACAGTGAAGCTTTCTTT
few	.	TRBV29-1	TRBJ2-1	CSLGSGTGSLSF	TGCAGTCTTGGGTCGGGGACGGGGTCGTTGTCCTTC